The entry below describes one TCR beta chain. Its specific antigen is unknown. The record originates from a study of T cells expressing NK-cell markers (dated by TCRdb to 2018 to 2021). For the wider study: In sorted CD3+CD56+NKG2C+, CD3+CD56+NKG2C- and CD3+CD56-NKG2C+ T-cell subsets from several donors, TCR beta-chain repertoires were profiled. Among the eight sequenced donors, only one was HCMV-seronegative, while the other seven were HCMV-seropositive. The libraries were sequenced on Illumina HiSeq 2000/2500, MiSeq or NextSeq, producing 2 x 150 bp reads. The eight sequenced donors were randomly selected healthy volunteers, three men and five women. General findings and caveats noted by the study authors: For about 6 donors, the dominant CD3+CD56+NKG2C+ clonotypes were among the top 10 CD8+ clonotypes and accounted for roughly 1.0-7.5% of CD8+ T cells. Whether the expanded NKG2C-expressing T cell clones were specific for HCMV antigens remained unclear. Those dominant clonotypes were again the most abundant among CD3+CD56-NKG2C+ cells in a few donors, at about 28.3-65%.

CDR1 is given as SGHVS and CDR2 as FQNEAQ, both from the germline V gene. Reading from cysteine to phenylalanine, the CDR3 counts 15 amino acids. No nucleotide data were recorded. To determine HCMV serostatus, a commercial ELISA kit was used to detect HCMV-specific IgG in serum. Peripheral blood mononuclear cells were isolated from blood by Ficoll density gradient centrifugation. For sequencing, an Illumina HiSeq 2000 was employed. TCR beta cDNA libraries were made by 5'RACE template switching that added a universal primer site and unique molecular identifiers. Synthesis of cDNA was primed from the TCR beta constant segment and was followed by two consecutive PCR amplification steps. The study's processing was this. MIGEC was used to demultiplex reads and group the reads by UMI, and MiTCR was used to assemble and quantify clonotypes. To exclude erroneous sequences, only TCR cDNA sequences supported by at least two reads were retained. The tcR package was used for downstream repertoire analysis, with clonotypes matched between fractions based on CDR3 nucleotide sequence plus V segment. VDJmatch was used to annotate antigen specificity against VDJdb, with one amino acid substitution allowed in CDR3. After the reads were reprocessed by TCRdb, one entry was made per CDR3 protein sequence, with no DNA. TCRdb's processing, not the study's, gives the V and J calls here. This sample's table lists roughly 430,000 distinct CDR3 sequences. Roughly 8% of the sample is taken by the ten largest.

The chain is made from TRBV7-8 and TRBJ2-3. The clonotype was recovered from a woman aged 18 to 75 in good health. Sequenced input: blood T cells: a sorted CD56 or NKG2C T cell subset, CD4+ or CD8+ T cells, or bulk PBMC T cells (not recorded which). This receptor carries the CDR3 CASSLALEYTDTQYF.